This TCR beta chain was sequenced for a study of CD8 T cell repertoires and HIV-1 epitope variants. The method was immunoSEQ multiplex PCR; TCRdb's version includes in-frame clones alone and lacks a portion of them. The repertoire holds around 5,000 clones, 60% to 80% seen once, with 40% to 50% in the top ten. The V gene lost 3 bases and the J gene lost 8 bases, with 10 bases spanning the gap. From germline, CDR1 is SGHVS and CDR2 FNYEAQ. The CDR3 has 13 residues. The sample holds one count of this clone. What it binds is not known. This TCR derives from a male donor with HIV. The sequenced material came from cultured CD8+ T cells derived from PBMCs. The chain employs TRBV7-6 and TRBJ1-4, with a tentative D call TRBD1 (6 bases). The CDR3 region is CASSFIGGEKLFF. The DNA of the CDR3 is TGTGCCAGCAGCTTTATAGGGGGAGAAAAACTGTTTTTT. The full variable domain, in which reference TRBV7-6 and TRBJ1-4 provide the parts outside the CDR3, is GAGVSQSPRYKVTKRGQDVALRCDPISGHVSLYWYRQALGQGPEFLTYFNYEAQQDKSGLPNDRFSAERPEGSISTLTIQRTEQRDSAMYRCASSFIGGEKLFFGSGTQLSVL.